This passage covers 24 T cell receptor beta chains from one sample sequenced in a study of spatial heterogeneity in lung cancer (dated by TCRdb to about 2019). Results and caveats for the whole study, not just this receptor: A correlation was observed between the number of expanded intratumoral alpha and beta TCRs and the tumor nonsynonymous mutation count.

The library was made by 5' RACE. The instrument given in TCRdb is NextSeq 500. TCRdb passed the public sequencing reads through fastp at Q25 and MiXCR, retaining productive beta sequences. Each CDR3 protein gets just one entry, which takes the most common genes and DNA from the rows behind it. The sample table lists about 18,000 distinct CDR3 sequences, 9.5% to 10% of them with a count of one. Roughly a fifth of the sample lies in the top ten. What the time point label conveys for this sample: sample taken at primary tumor resection. For these receptors, no antigen is known. The input for sequencing was lung tumor tissue, taken at surgery. The receptors were sampled from a female donor with early-stage non-small cell lung cancer.

The table lists this clonotype with a few counts. With the library built for alpha chains, this beta chain is off target and its frequency is not meaningful. The gene calls are TRBV7-2 and TRBJ2-2; TRBD1 matches 9 bases. Germline V gene sequence: CDR1 SGHTA, CDR2 FQGNSA. This CDR3 has 16 amino acids. The V and J ends lost 3 bases and 3 bases, in that order; junction bases with no gene match: 5. This CDR3 reads CASSLGGQGYTGELFF. CDR3 DNA: TGTGCCAGCAGCTTGGGAGGACAGGGGTACACCGGGGAGCTGTTTTTT.

This clonotype was counted at least ten times. Little can be read into the size of this beta chain, an off-target read in a library designed for alpha chains. This rearrangement joins TRBV5-1 to TRBJ1-1; tentative D call: TRBD1 (6 bases). V was shortened by 5 bases and J by 1 base, with 21 bases between the two germline ends. Germline loops: CDR1 SGHRS, CDR2 YFSETQ. This CDR3 is 17 amino acids long. The CDR3 DNA is TGCGCCAGCAGGATTACAGGGATGGGGGGCCGGAACACTGAAGCTTTCTTT. The encoded protein is CASRITGMGGRNTEAFF.

In this sample, this clonotype turned up many times. With the library built for alpha chains, this beta chain is off target and its frequency is not meaningful. The chain recombines TRBV11-2 with TRBJ1-5; D gene ambiguous. The CDR3 is 15 residues long. The germline V and J ends were trimmed by 1 base and 6 bases, with 13 bases remaining between them. Germline V CDR1 and CDR2: SGHAT, FQNNGV. The CDR3: CASSLASAVGQPQHF. The CDR3 nucleotides read TGTGCCAGCAGCTTAGCATCGGCGGTGGGTCAGCCCCAGCATTTT.

To note about this clonotype: Little can be read into the size of this beta chain, an off-target read in a library designed for alpha chains. The V call is TRBV15, the J call TRBJ2-5; no firm D call. Looked up from germline, CDR1 is LNHNV and CDR2 is YYDKDF (reference sequence). V was clipped by 0 bases and J by 1 base, with 9 bases between them. The CDR3 sequence is 15 residues long. CDR3 residues: CATSRDGGSQETQYF. DNA of the CDR3: TGTGCCACCAGCAGAGATGGCGGTTCCCAAGAGACCCAGTACTTC.

Worth noting for this clonotype: This beta chain lies outside the target of a library built for alpha chains; its clone size means little. The chain couples TRBV7-2 to TRBJ2-3; 10 nucleotides match TRBD2. Germline V lookup: CDR1 SGHTA, CDR2 FQGNSA. CDR3 length equals 15 residues. V was clipped by 4 bases and J by 7 bases; unmatched bases: 8. The CDR3 nucleotides read TGTGCCAGCAGCTCTAGCGGGGGCCCCTTGAATACGCAGTATTTT. It yields the protein CASSSSGGPLNTQYF.

This clonotype showed up many times. The library was designed around alpha chains, so this beta chain is a stray read whose abundance carries little weight. The rearrangement links TRBV12-3 or TRBV12-4 to TRBJ2-5; 8 bases align to TRBD2. The V and J ends lost 0 bases and 7 bases, in that order; junction bases with no gene match: 10. The CDR3 runs 16 residues. CDR3 in DNA: TGTGCCAGCAGTTTAGCGTCCGCGGGGGGCACGGGGACCCAGTACTTC. It yields the protein CASSLASAGGTGTQYF.

This clonotype was counted between two and nine times. This beta chain was picked up by a library intended for alpha chains and is off target, so its count carries little meaning. The J gene is TRBJ1-2, the V gene TRBV4-2; tentatively, D is TRBD1 (6 bases). V shed 1 base and J shed 7 bases, with 16 bases lying between them. Per the germline V gene, CDR1 is LGHNA and CDR2 is YNFKEQ. The CDR3 spans 15 residues. DNA for the CDR3: TGTGCCAGCAGCCAAGGGGGGCCCGGATTGGGTGGCTACACCTTC. As protein: CASSQGGPGLGGYTF.

In its sample, this clonotype ranks as medium-sized. With the library built for alpha chains, this beta chain is off target and its frequency is not meaningful. The chain carries TRBV4-3 and TRBJ2-2; D unresolved. The CDR3 has 13 amino acids. The germline V gene encodes CDR1 LGHNA and CDR2 YSLEER. The V end lost 0 bases, the J end lost 6 bases, and 5 bases lay between the germline ends. CDR3: CASSQDNSGELFF. CDR3 nucleotide sequence: TGCGCCAGCAGCCAAGATAACTCCGGGGAGCTGTTTTTT.

In its sample, this clonotype ranks as medium-sized (0.01 to 0.1%). This beta chain appears as a stray read in a library generated for alpha chains; its size is not informative. The chain uses TRBV7-2 and TRBJ2-2; D gene uncertain. Germline V gene data show CDR1 as SGHTA and CDR2 as FQGNSA. With 5 bases removed from V and 4 bases from J, the gap between germline ends came to 11 bases. This CDR3 is built from 14 residues. The CDR3 loop reads CASSPLKTTGELFF. CDR3 coding DNA: TGTGCCAGCAGCCCCCTCAAAACCACCGGGGAGCTGTTTTTT.

This clonotype has more than one count but fewer than ten. Found in a library prepared for alpha chains, this beta chain is an off-target read, and its abundance has little meaning. This chain links TRBV18 with TRBJ2-3, with 8 bases matching TRBD1. V lost 0 bases to trimming and J lost 3 bases; unmatched junction nucleotides: 14. This CDR3 contains 19 residues. Germline V gene data show CDR1 as KGHSH and CDR2 as LQKENI. The CDR3 region has the DNA TGTGCCAGCTCACCACCGAGTGTTTGGGACAGGTGGTCGACAGATACGCAGTATTTT. Translated, it gives CASSPPSVWDRWSTDTQYF.

For this clonotype: This beta chain appears as a stray read in a library generated for alpha chains; its size is not informative. The chain employs TRBV6-6 and TRBJ2-7; D is ambiguous. CDR1 is MNHNY and CDR2 is SVGAGI in the germline V gene (reference sequence). The ends were cut back, 0 bases at V and 2 bases at J, with 17 bases in the middle. The CDR3 totals 17 residues. The CDR3 coding sequence is TGTGCCAGCAGTTACTCGATATCACGCCGAAGGGCCTACGAGCAGTACTTC. It encodes CASSYSISRRRAYEQYF.

By its share, this clonotype is medium-sized. For a library built for alpha chains, this beta chain is a stray read; little rests on its size. The genes are TRBV28 and TRBJ1-1, with no clear D. The CDR3 is 15 amino acids. Per the germline V gene, CDR1 is MDHEN and CDR2 is SYDVKM. V was clipped by 4 bases and J by 7 bases, with 19 bases between them. The CDR3 coding sequence is TGTGCCAGCAGTTCCCCGGGAGCAAGCAATCTTGAAGCTTTCTTT. It encodes CASSSPGASNLEAFF.

Notes on this clonotype: For a library built for alpha chains, this beta chain is a stray read; little rests on its size. The chain joins TRBV6-2 or TRBV6-3 to TRBJ1-1; D not resolved. Trimming cost V 4 bases and J 1 base, with 7 bases left between them. Germline CDR1 and CDR2: MNHEY and SVGEGT. CDR3 length: 13 residues. This chain's CDR3 is CASSSGANTEAFF. The CDR3 nucleotides read TGTGCCAGCAGTTCCGGAGCGAACACTGAAGCTTTCTTT.

This clonotype has a handful of counts. This beta chain is an off-target read within a library intended for alpha chains, so its frequency means little. The V gene is TRBV29-1, the J gene TRBJ2-7, with D hard to call. This CDR3 is 13 amino acids long. Deletions cut 4 bases from V and 2 bases from J, with 12 bases between. Germline V gene sequence: CDR1 SQVTM, CDR2 ANQGSEA. The CDR3 nucleotides read TGCAGCGTTGCTACCGGGTTTACCTACGAGCAGTACTTC. As protein: CSVATGFTYEQYF.

Worth noting for this clonotype: Since it is a stray read in a library aimed at alpha chains, this beta chain has a size that is not meaningful. The rearrangement uses TRBV14 and TRBJ2-4, with no clear D. Trimming pared 3 bases from V and 4 bases from J, leaving 7 bases between. Germline CDR1 and CDR2: SGHDN and FVKESK. The CDR3 contains 13 residues. The CDR3 sequence is CASSHGQKNIQYF. The DNA for the CDR3 is TGTGCCAGCAGCCACGGGCAGAAAAACATTCAGTACTTC.

About this clonotype itself: This beta chain slipped into a library made for alpha chains as a stray read, so its size is not meaningful. The chain combines TRBV12-3 or TRBV12-4 with TRBJ1-5, with D maybe TRBD1 (5 bases). The CDR3 spans 12 residues. The ends were cut back, 4 bases at V and 6 bases at J, with 7 bases in the middle. CDR3 sequence reads: CASSSQAQPQHF. CDR3 in DNA: TGTGCCAGCAGTTCACAGGCTCAGCCCCAGCATTTT.

This clonotype appeared once. One base away lies a much larger clone, so this may be a sequencing read error. Within a library made for alpha chains, this beta chain is off target, and its count is uninformative. The chain uses TRBV5-1 and TRBJ1-5; possibly TRBD1 for D (6 bases). From germline, CDR1 is SGHRS and CDR2 YFSETQ. This CDR3 region has 15 residues. As DNA, the CDR3 is TGCGCCAACAGCTTGGACAGCGTGGGCAATCAGCCCCAGCATTTT. Protein product: CANSLDSVGNQPQHF.

This clonotype was found a few times. A library made for alpha chains picked up this beta chain off target, so its size means little. V is TRBV2 and J is TRBJ1-2; 10 bases line up with TRBD1. Germline lookup yields CDR1 SNHLY and CDR2 FYNNEI. V lost 6 bases, J lost 8 bases, and 6 bases stayed unmatched. CDR3 size: 13 residues. CDR3 coding DNA: TGTGCCAGCAGCGAGACAGGGGGCCAAGGCTACACCTTC. Translating it yields CASSETGGQGYTF. Full variable domain (rest looked up from reference TRBV2 and TRBJ1-2): EPEVTQTPSHQVTQMGQEVILRCVPISNHLYFYWYRQILGQKVEFLVSFYNNEISEKSEIFDDQFSVERPDGSNFTLKIRSTKLEDSAMYFCASSETGGQGYTFGSGTRLTVV.

Concerning this clonotype: Since the library was made to target alpha chains, this beta chain is a stray read and its abundance is not meaningful. The gene calls are TRBV3-1 and TRBJ2-7; no definite D call. The CDR3 sequence is 14 residues long. Between the trimmed V and J ends, which lost 4 bases and 1 base, there was a span of 11 bases. From germline, CDR1 is LGHDT and CDR2 YNNKEL (reference sequence). The CDR3 coding sequence is TGTGCCAGCAGCCGGAAAATGGAATCCTACGAGCAGTACTTC. Amino acids: CASSRKMESYEQYF.

On this clonotype itself: This beta chain was picked up by a library intended for alpha chains and is off target, so its count carries little meaning. In DNA form, the CDR3 reads TGTGCCAGCAGCCAAAATCCTACTGACACCGGGGAGCTGTTTTTT. As protein: CASSQNPTDTGELFF. V usage is TRBV14 and J usage is TRBJ2-2, with D unresolved. This CDR3 is built from 15 residues. V was clipped by 2 bases and J by 3 bases, with 10 bases between them. Per germline, CDR1 SGHDN and CDR2 FVKESK.

Details on this clonotype: In a library made to pick up alpha chains, this beta chain is a stray read with a size that means little. DNA for the CDR3: TGTGCCAGCAGCGCCCAGCCGGGACTAGCGACGGCCGGGGAGCTGTTTTTT. Its protein product is CASSAQPGLATAGELFF. The chain employs TRBV9 and TRBJ2-2; the match to TRBD2 covers 10 bases. Germline CDR1 reads SGDLS; CDR2 reads YYNGEE. This CDR3 has 17 amino acids. The V gene end was trimmed by 3 bases and the J gene end by 6 bases; junction bases not matched to a gene: 11. The complete variable domain, with remaining parts taken from reference TRBV9 and TRBJ2-2, reads DSGVTQTPKHLITATGQRVTLRCSPRSGDLSVYWYQQSLDQGLQFLIQYYNGEERAKGNILERFSAQQFPDLHSELNLSSLELGDSALYFCASSAQPGLATAGELFFGEGSRLTVL.

There are a few counts of this clonotype. The library was built for alpha chains, so this beta chain is an off-target read and its size means little. This chain joins TRBV11-2 and TRBJ2-5; D not resolved. Trimming took 5 bases from V and 2 from J, leaving 9 bases between them. The CDR3 totals 13 residues. Germline V gene sequence: CDR1 SGHAT, CDR2 FQNNGV. CDR3 sequence: CASSPREQETQYF. In nucleotides, the CDR3 is TGTGCCAGCAGCCCCCGAGAGCAAGAGACCCAGTACTTC.

In this sample, this clonotype turned up many times. This beta chain represents an off-target read in a library built for alpha chains; its size is of limited meaning. The J gene is TRBJ2-3, the V gene TRBV30, with TRBD2 matching over 9 bases. CDR3 size: 13 residues. From germline, CDR1 is GTSNPN and CDR2 SVGIG (reference sequence). The junction had 6 bases not matched to a gene; V was cut back by 1 base and J by 10 bases. The DNA of the CDR3 is TGTGCCTGGAGTGCTAGCGGGGAATGGGCGCAGTATTTT. It yields the protein CAWSASGEWAQYF.

Concerning this clonotype: This beta chain is an off-target read within a library intended for alpha chains, so its frequency means little. The rearrangement uses TRBV6-5 and TRBJ1-1; a weak D match, TRBD1 (6 bases). The CDR3 totals 15 residues. V gave up 7 bases and J gave up 1 base, with 16 bases separating them. CDR1 is MNHEY and CDR2 is SVGAGI in the germline V gene. CDR3 residues: CASKKSGAGNTEAFF. In DNA, the CDR3 is TGTGCCAGCAAAAAATCGGGGGCGGGGAACACTGAAGCTTTCTTT.